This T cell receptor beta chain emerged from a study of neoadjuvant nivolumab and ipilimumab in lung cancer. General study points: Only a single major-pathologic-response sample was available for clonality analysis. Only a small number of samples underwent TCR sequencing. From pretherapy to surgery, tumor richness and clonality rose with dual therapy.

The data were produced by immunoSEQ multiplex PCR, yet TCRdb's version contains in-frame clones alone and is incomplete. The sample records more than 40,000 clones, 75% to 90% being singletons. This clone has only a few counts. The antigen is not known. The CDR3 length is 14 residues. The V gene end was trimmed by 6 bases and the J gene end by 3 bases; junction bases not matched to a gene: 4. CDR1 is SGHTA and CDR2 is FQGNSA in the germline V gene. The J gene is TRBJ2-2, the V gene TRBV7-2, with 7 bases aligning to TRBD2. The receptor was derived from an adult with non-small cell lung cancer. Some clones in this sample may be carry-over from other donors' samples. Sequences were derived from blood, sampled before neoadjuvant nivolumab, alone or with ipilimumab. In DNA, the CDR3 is TGTGCCAGCAGACGAGCGGGGTACACCGGGGAGCTGTTTTTT. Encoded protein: CASRRAGYTGELFF.